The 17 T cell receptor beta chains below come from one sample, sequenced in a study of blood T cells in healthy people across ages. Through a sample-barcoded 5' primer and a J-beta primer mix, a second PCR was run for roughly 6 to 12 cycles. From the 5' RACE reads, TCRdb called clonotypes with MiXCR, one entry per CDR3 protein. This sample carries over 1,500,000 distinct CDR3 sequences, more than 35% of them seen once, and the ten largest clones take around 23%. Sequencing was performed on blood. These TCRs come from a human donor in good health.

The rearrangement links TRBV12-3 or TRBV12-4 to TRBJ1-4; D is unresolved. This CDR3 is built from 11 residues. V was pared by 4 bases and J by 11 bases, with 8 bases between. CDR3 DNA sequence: TGTGCCAGCAGTTCAACAGTTAAACTGTTTTTT. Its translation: CASSSTVKLFF.

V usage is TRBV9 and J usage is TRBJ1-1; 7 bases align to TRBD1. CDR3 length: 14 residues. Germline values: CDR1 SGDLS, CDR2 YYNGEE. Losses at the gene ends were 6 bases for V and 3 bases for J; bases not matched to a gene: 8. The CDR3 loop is CASIRGEGDTEAFF. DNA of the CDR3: TGTGCCAGCATCAGGGGGGAGGGGGACACTGAAGCTTTCTTT.

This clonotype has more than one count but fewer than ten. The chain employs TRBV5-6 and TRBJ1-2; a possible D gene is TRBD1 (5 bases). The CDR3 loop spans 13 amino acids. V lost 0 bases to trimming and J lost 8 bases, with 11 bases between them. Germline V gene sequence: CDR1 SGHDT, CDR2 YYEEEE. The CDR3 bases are TGTGCCAGCAGCTTGGAATCGGGGGGAGGCTACACCTTC. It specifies CASSLESGGGYTF. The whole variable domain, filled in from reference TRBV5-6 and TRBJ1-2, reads DAGVTQSPTHLIKTRGQQVTLRCSPKSGHDTVSWYQQALGQGPQFIFQYYEEEERQRGNFPDRFSGHQFPNYSSELNVNALLLGDSALYLCASSLESGGGYTFGSGTRLTVV.

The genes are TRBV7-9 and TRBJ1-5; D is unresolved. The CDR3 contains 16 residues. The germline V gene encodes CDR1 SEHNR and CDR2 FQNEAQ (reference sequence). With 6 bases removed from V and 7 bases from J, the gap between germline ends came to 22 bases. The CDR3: CASSLGPIGRMQPQHF. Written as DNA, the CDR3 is TGTGCCAGCAGTCTAGGGCCAATTGGCAGGATGCAGCCCCAGCATTTT.

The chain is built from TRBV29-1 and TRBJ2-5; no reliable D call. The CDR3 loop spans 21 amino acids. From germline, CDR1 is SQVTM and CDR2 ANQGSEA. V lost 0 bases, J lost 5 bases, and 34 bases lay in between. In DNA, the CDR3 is TGCAGCGTTGAAGATCCCACTACCTACGCCTTTACGGCCTTAGTAGGCGAGACCCAGTACTTC. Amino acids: CSVEDPTTYAFTALVGETQYF. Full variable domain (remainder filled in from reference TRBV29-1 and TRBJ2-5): SAVISQKPSRDICQRGTSLTIQCQVDSQVTMMFWYRQQPGQSLTLIATANQGSEATYESGFVIDKFPISRPNLTFSTLTVSNMSPEDSSIYLCSVEDPTTYAFTALVGETQYFGPGTRLLVL.

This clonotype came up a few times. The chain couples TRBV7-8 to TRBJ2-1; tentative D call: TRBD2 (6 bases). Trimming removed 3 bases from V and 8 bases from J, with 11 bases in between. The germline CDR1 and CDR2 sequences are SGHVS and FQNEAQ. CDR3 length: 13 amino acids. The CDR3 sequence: CASSLEGIDEQFF. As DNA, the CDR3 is TGTGCCAGCAGCTTGGAGGGGATCGATGAGCAGTTCTTC.

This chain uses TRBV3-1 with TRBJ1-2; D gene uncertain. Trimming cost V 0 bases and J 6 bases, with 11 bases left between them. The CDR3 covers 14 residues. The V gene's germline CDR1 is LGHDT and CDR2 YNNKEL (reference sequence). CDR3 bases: TGTGCCAGCAGCCAAGAAGTTGGGAGAAATGGCTACACCTTC. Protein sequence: CASSQEVGRNGYTF.

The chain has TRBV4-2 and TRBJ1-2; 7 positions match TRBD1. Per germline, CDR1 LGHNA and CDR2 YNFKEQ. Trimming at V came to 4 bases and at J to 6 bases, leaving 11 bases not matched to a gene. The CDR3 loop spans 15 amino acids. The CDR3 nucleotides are TGTGCCAGCAGCCTCACCGGGGACAGTGAGAATGGCTACACCTTC. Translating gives CASSLTGDSENGYTF.

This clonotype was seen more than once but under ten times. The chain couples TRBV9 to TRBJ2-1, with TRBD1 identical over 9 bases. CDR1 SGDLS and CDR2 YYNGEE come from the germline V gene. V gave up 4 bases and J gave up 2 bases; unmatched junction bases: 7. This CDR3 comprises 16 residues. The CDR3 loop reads CASSPRQGDTYNEQFF. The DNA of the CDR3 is TGTGCCAGCAGCCCCCGACAGGGGGACACCTACAATGAGCAGTTCTTC.

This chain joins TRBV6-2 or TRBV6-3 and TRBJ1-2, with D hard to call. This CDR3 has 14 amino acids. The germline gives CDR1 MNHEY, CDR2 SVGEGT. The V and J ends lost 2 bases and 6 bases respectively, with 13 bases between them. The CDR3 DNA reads TGTGCCAGCAGTTACCTACCAGACGTAAATGGCTACACCTTC. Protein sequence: CASSYLPDVNGYTF.

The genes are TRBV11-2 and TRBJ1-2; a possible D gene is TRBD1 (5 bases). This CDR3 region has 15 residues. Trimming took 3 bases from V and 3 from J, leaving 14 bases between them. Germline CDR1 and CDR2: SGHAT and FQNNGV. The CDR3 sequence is CASSFLGPVDYGYTF. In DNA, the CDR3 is TGTGCCAGCAGCTTCCTGGGACCAGTGGACTATGGCTACACCTTC.

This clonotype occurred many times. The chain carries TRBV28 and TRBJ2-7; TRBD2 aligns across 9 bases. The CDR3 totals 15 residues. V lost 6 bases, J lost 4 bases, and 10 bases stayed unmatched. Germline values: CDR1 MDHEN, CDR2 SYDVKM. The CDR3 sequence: CASSPTSGALYEQYF. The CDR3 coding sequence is TGTGCCAGCAGCCCGACTAGCGGAGCACTTTACGAGCAGTACTTC.

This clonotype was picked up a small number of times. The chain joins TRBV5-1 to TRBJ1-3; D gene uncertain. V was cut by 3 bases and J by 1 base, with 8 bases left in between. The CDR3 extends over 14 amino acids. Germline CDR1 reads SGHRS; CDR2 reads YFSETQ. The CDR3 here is CASSSDVSGNTIYF. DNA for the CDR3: TGCGCCAGCAGCTCCGATGTGTCTGGAAACACCATATATTTT.

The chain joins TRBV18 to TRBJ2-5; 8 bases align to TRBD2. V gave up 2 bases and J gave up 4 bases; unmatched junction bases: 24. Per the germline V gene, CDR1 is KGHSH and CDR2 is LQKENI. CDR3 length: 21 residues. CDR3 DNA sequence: TGTGCCAGCTCACCAGGTTTAAGGGTCGTGGGACTAGGACGATCGGGAGAGACCCAGTACTTC. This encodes CASSPGLRVVGLGRSGETQYF.

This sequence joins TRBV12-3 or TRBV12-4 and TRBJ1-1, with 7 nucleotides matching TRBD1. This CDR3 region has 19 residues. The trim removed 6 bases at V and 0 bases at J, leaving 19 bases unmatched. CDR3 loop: CASRPSGVTGPPMNTEAFF. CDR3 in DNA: TGTGCCAGCAGGCCCTCGGGAGTGACAGGGCCTCCAATGAACACTGAAGCTTTCTTT.

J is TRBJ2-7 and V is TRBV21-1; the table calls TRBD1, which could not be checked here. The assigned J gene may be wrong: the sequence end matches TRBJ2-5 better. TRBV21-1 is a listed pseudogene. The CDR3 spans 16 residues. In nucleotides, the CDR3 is TGTGCCAGCAGCAAAGTCCGGGGGCCAGGCAGAGAGACCCAGTACTTC. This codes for CASSKVRGPGRETQYF.

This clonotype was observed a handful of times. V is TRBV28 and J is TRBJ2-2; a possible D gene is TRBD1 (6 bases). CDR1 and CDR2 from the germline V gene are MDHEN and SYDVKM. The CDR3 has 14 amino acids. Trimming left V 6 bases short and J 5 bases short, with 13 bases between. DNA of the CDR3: TGTGCCAGCAGAACAGGGTTTGGTACCGGGGAGCTGTTTTTT. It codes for CASRTGFGTGELFF.